These 3 T cell receptor beta chains share one sample of origin, sequenced in a study of blood T cell repertoires in COVID-19. Profiling relied on immunoSEQ multiplex PCR, and the TCRdb table lists in-frame clones only, not all of them. The data show roughly 670,000 clones, 75% to 90% seen once. What was sequenced was peripheral blood. These receptors were obtained from a woman aged 18-30 years with acute or convalescent COVID-19.

The chain has TRBV5-6 and TRBJ1-2, with 7 bases lining up with TRBD1. V was clipped by 3 bases and J by 2 bases; unmatched bases: 4. This CDR3 has 14 residues. Germline V CDR1 and CDR2: SGHDT, YYEEEE. CDR3 region: CASSYQGQNYGYTF. CDR3 in DNA: TGTGCCAGCAGCTATCAGGGACAGAACTATGGCTACACCTTC.

V and J are TRBV5-1 and TRBJ2-1; TRBD1 is a possible D gene (7 bases). The CDR3 contains 16 residues. Germline CDR1 SGHRS, CDR2 YFSETQ. Trimming stripped 4 bases from V and 9 bases from J, with 23 bases between. The CDR3 DNA is TGCGCCAGCAGCCTTCGAGATGGAGGGGGCTGGGGTGAGCAGTTCTTC. Translated: CASSLRDGGGWGEQFF.

This chain links TRBV24-1 with TRBJ1-4; 11 positions agree with TRBD1. The trim removed 4 bases at V and 8 bases at J, leaving 5 bases unmatched. This CDR3 contains 15 residues. Germline CDR1 KGHDR, CDR2 SFDVKD. The CDR3 loop is CATSERTGGLEKLFF. The DNA for the CDR3 is TGTGCCACCAGTGAAAGGACAGGGGGCTTGGAAAAACTGTTTTTT.